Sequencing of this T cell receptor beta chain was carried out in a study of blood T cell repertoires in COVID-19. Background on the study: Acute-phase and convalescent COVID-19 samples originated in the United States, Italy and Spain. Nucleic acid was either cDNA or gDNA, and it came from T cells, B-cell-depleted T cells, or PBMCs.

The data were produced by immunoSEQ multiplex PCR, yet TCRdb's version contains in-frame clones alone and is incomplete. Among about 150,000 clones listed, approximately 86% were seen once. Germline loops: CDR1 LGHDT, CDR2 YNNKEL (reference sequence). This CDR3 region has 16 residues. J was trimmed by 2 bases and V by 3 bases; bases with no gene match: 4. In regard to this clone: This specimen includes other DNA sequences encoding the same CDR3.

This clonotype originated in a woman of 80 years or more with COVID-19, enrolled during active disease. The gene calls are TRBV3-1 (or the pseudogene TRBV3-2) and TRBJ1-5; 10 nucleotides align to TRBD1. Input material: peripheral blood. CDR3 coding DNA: TGTGCCAGCAGCCAGGCAGGGACAGGGGGCAATCAGCCCCAGCATTTT. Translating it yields CASSQAGTGGNQPQHF.